The 27 T cell receptor beta chains given below trace back to one sample, sequenced in a study of Graves' ophthalmopathy and Graves' hyperthyroidism. Amplification of the TCR beta CDR3 regions used RNA transcripts (as template). A first-round RT-PCR used HTBI primers, followed by a second-round multiplex PCR. TCRdb used MiXCR to reprocess the multiplex PCR reads, holding one entry per CDR3 protein. The sample lists about 640,000 distinct CDR3 sequences, more than 40% occurring once. The material sequenced was peripheral blood. These receptors came from an adult man with Graves' ophthalmopathy.

CDR3 in amino acids: CSGQGGETQYF. The CDR3 DNA reads TGCAGCGGACAGGGAGGCGAGACCCAGTACTTC. V usage is TRBV29-1 and J usage is TRBJ2-5, with D possibly being TRBD1 (7 bases). V was shortened by 7 bases and J by 5 bases, with 11 bases between the two germline ends. Germline CDR1 reads SQVTM; CDR2 reads ANQGSEA. The CDR3 length is 11 residues.

The table lists this clonotype with many counts. V is TRBV6-5 and J is TRBJ2-7; no clear D gene. Germline CDR1 is MNHEY and CDR2 is SVGAGI. The CDR3 has 12 residues. V was clipped by 5 bases and J by 2 bases, with 7 bases between them. In DNA form, the CDR3 reads TGTGCCAGCAGTCGCTGGGCCTACGAGCAGTACTTC. The encoded protein is CASSRWAYEQYF.

The chain carries TRBV27 and TRBJ1-6, with D unresolved. The germline CDR1 and CDR2 sequences are MNHEY and SMNVEV (reference sequence). V gave up 6 bases and J gave up 8 bases, with 8 bases separating them. There are 12 residues in the CDR3. CDR3 protein: CASRRGHSPLHF. CDR3 coding DNA: TGTGCCAGCAGACGAGGCCATTCACCCCTCCACTTT.

The chain links TRBV19 to TRBJ2-7; D not certain. The CDR3 is 14 amino acids. Trimming pared 0 bases from V and 0 bases from J, leaving 6 bases between. Per germline, CDR1 LNHDA and CDR2 SQIVND (reference sequence). The CDR3 nucleotides are TGTGCCAGTAGTATAGATGGGGTCTCCTACGAGCAGTACTTC. Amino acids: CASSIDGVSYEQYF.

This clonotype turned up a few times. The chain uses TRBV6-6 and TRBJ1-5, with D unclear. V lost 5 bases, J lost 7 bases, and 15 bases lay in between. The germline gives CDR1 MNHNY, CDR2 SVGAGI (reference sequence). The CDR3 has 14 amino acids. CDR3: CASSEAPGVQPQHF. DNA of the CDR3: TGTGCCAGCAGTGAAGCGCCCGGGGTCCAGCCCCAGCATTTT.

A few counts support this clonotype. V gene TRBV15 combines with J gene TRBJ2-3; tentative D call: TRBD1 (5 bases). Germline V lookup: CDR1 LNHNV, CDR2 YYDKDF (reference sequence). CDR3 length: 15 residues. V was shortened by 0 bases and J by 2 bases, with 9 bases between the two germline ends. CDR3 sequence: CATSRETGVTDTQYF. DNA for the CDR3: TGTGCCACCAGCAGAGAAACAGGTGTCACAGATACGCAGTATTTT.

A word on this clonotype: A read error is possible here, since a much larger clone lies one base away. This rearrangement joins TRBV9 to TRBJ1-5; 7 nucleotides line up with TRBD1. V trimming: 9 bases; J trimming: 3 bases; junction bases outside the gene matches: 6. The CDR3 consists of 13 residues. Germline values: CDR1 SGDLS, CDR2 YYNGEE. DNA for the CDR3: TGTGCCAACGGAAGGGGGCTCAATCAGCCCCAGCATTTT. Translated, it gives CANGRGLNQPQHF.

The chain joins TRBV20-1 to TRBJ2-5; 8 nucleotides align to TRBD1. Trimming at V came to 6 bases and at J to 5 bases, leaving 11 bases not matched to a gene. There are 14 residues in the CDR3. Germline-derived CDR1 and CDR2 are DFQATT and SNEGSKA (reference sequence). CDR3 in DNA: TGCAGTGCCTCGACAGGGGACCTGGATGAGACCCAGTACTTC. This gives the protein CSASTGDLDETQYF.

This clonotype showed up many times. The chain has TRBV10-3 and TRBJ1-1, with D maybe TRBD1 (5 bases). Trimming shortened V by 5 bases and J by 4 bases, and 11 bases separated the two germline ends. The CDR3 contains 13 residues. Germline V CDR1 and CDR2: ENHRY, SYGVKD. CDR3 bases: TGTGCCATCAGTCCTAGGGGACCCACTGAAGCTTTCTTT. Translating gives CAISPRGPTEAFF.

This clonotype was seen repeatedly, ten times or more. The V gene is TRBV9, the J gene TRBJ2-2; TRBD2 matches at 8 bases. Germline V CDR1 and CDR2: SGDLS, YYNGEE. The CDR3 totals 16 residues. V dropped 4 bases and J dropped 4; count of bases not matched to a gene: 9. CDR3 DNA: TGTGCCAGCAGCCCGACGGGTAGCGGGATCACCGGGGAGCTGTTTTTT. It codes for CASSPTGSGITGELFF.

This clonotype was recorded at least ten times. The gene calls are TRBV2 and TRBJ1-5, with no clear D. V lost 3 bases and J 3 bases, leaving 9 bases between the germline ends. Germline lookup yields CDR1 SNHLY and CDR2 FYNNEI. This CDR3 is 14 amino acids long. In DNA form, the CDR3 reads TGTGCCAGCAGTGAGTGGGCCAACAATCAGCCCCAGCATTTT. This codes for CASSEWANNQPQHF.

This clonotype was counted at least ten times. As DNA, the CDR3 is TGCAGTGCTAGCGTCGGACAAGCAAACACTGAAGCTTTCTTT. Protein sequence: CSASVGQANTEAFF. This chain connects TRBV20-1 to TRBJ1-1; D is perhaps TRBD1 (5 bases). Trimming took 3 bases from V and 2 from J, leaving 13 bases between them. CDR1 DFQATT and CDR2 SNEGSKA come from the germline V gene (reference sequence). This CDR3 region has 14 residues.

The chain uses TRBV29-1 and TRBJ1-1, with 7 nucleotides matching TRBD1. This CDR3 has 14 residues. Per germline, CDR1 SQVTM and CDR2 ANQGSEA. Unmatched junction bases numbered 7, after V lost 3 bases and J lost 3 bases. The CDR3 region has the DNA TGCAGCGTTGACCGACAGGGCCTTCACACTGAAGCTTTCTTT. It codes for CSVDRQGLHTEAFF. Based on the CDR3 plus reference TRBV29-1 and TRBJ1-1, the full variable domain is SAVISQKPSRDICQRGTSLTIQCQVDSQVTMMFWYRQQPGQSLTLIATANQGSEATYESGFVIDKFPISRPNLTFSTLTVSNMSPEDSSIYLCSVDRQGLHTEAFFGQGTRLTVV.

V gene TRBV25-1 combines with J gene TRBJ1-2; TRBD1 matches 8 bases. Germline V gene sequence: CDR1 MGHDK, CDR2 SYGVNS. CDR3 size: 12 residues. The trim removed 7 bases at V and 6 bases at J, leaving 4 bases unmatched. The CDR3 DNA sequence: TGTGCCAGCAAAGGACAGGGTCATGGCTACACCTTC. Residues: CASKGQGHGYTF.

This clonotype was counted at least ten times. This chain uses TRBV2 with TRBJ1-2, with TRBD1 matching over 8 bases. The germline gives CDR1 SNHLY, CDR2 FYNNEI. With V trimmed by 6 bases and J by 4 bases, 10 bases remained unmatched. CDR3 length equals 15 residues. In DNA, the CDR3 is TGTGCCAGCAGACATGGGGGCAGGGGGCTCTATGGCTACACCTTC. It translates to CASRHGGRGLYGYTF.

The chain links TRBV10-3 to TRBJ2-5; 8 bases match TRBD2. CDR3 length: 24 residues. J lost 5 bases, V lost 10 bases, and 42 bases had no gene match. The V gene's germline CDR1 is ENHRY and CDR2 SYGVKD. The CDR3 DNA sequence: TGTGCCAGCAGCTTAAAATTGGGACTACTGCTCGTAGGAACTGCCGGGGGGGTATTCGAGACCCAGTACTTC. This codes for CASSLKLGLLLVGTAGGVFETQYF.

With respect to this clonotype: A read error may be the cause here, since a much bigger clone is one base away. V usage is TRBV5-5 and J usage is TRBJ1-1; TRBD1 might be the D (5 bases). This CDR3 comprises 14 residues. Trimming took 3 bases from V and 0 from J, leaving 9 bases between them. Germline CDR1 and CDR2: SGHKS and YYEKEE (reference sequence). The CDR3 is CASSSGLLNTEAFF. DNA for the CDR3: TGTGCCAGCAGCTCGGGACTGCTGAACACTGAAGCTTTCTTT.

The J gene is TRBJ2-7, the V gene TRBV10-3; TRBD1 matches at 8 bases. Germline V CDR1 and CDR2: ENHRY, SYGVKD. The CDR3 extends over 13 amino acids. J lost 5 bases, V lost 6 bases, and 6 bases had no gene match. CDR3 coding DNA: TGTGCCATCAGGACAGGGGAGCGTAACGAGCAGTACTTC. It is translated as CAIRTGERNEQYF.

On this clonotype itself: Germline is not matched at one junction end, which may reflect a read error. The chain joins TRBV10-2 to TRBJ1-6; D may be TRBD1 (5 bases). CDR3 length: 13 residues. CDR1 and CDR2 from the germline V gene are WSHSY and SAAADI. Here the CDR3 DNA reads TGTGCCACCGGTCCGGGGGACAATTCACCCCTCCACTTT. Translated: CATGPGDNSPLHF.

This clonotype appeared a few times. V is TRBV3-1 and J is TRBJ1-6; no reliable D call. Germline CDR1 and CDR2: LGHDT and YNNKEL (reference sequence). The CDR3 has 11 amino acids. Trimming removed 2 bases from V and 16 bases from J, with 9 bases in between. As DNA, the CDR3 is TGTGCCAGCAGCCAATTAGGGAAACTCCACTTT. Its translation: CASSQLGKLHF.

This clonotype was counted at least ten times. J is TRBJ1-2 and V is TRBV7-8; D is perhaps TRBD1 (5 bases). Trimming pared 0 bases from V and 4 bases from J, leaving 15 bases between. The CDR3 runs to 16 residues. CDR1 SGHVS and CDR2 FQNEAQ come from the germline V gene. CDR3 in amino acids: CASSLARPGLVYGYTF. The CDR3 DNA follows: TGTGCCAGCAGCTTAGCGCGTCCAGGGCTCGTCTATGGCTACACCTTC. The full variable domain, its missing parts supplied by reference TRBV7-8 and TRBJ1-2, is GAGVSQSPRYKVAKRGQDVALRCDPISGHVSLFWYQQALGQGPEFLTYFQNEAQLDKSGLPSDRFFAERPEGSVSTLKIQRTQQEDSAVYLCASSLARPGLVYGYTFGSGTRLTVV.

This clonotype was detected many times. V gene TRBV27 combines with J gene TRBJ1-2; perhaps TRBD1 as D (6 bases). Germline lookup yields CDR1 MNHEY and CDR2 SMNVEV (reference sequence). This CDR3 is built from 13 residues. Between the trimmed V and J ends, which lost 6 bases and 5 bases, there was a span of 13 bases. CDR3 bases: TGTGCCAGCAGCGCATCAGGGGAATATGGCTACACCTTC. Translation: CASSASGEYGYTF.

The table lists this clonotype with many counts. The chain is built from TRBV7-9 and TRBJ2-7, with no clear D. Trimming left V 3 bases short and J 2 bases short, with 8 bases between. The CDR3 is made up of 13 amino acids. Per the germline V gene, CDR1 is SEHNR and CDR2 is FQNEAQ (reference sequence). As DNA, the CDR3 is TGTGCCAGCAGCTTTGAGGAAACCTACGAGCAGTACTTC. It is translated as CASSFEETYEQYF.

This clonotype was seen once. Relative to the germline gene, one junction end is altered; a read error may explain this. The chain couples TRBV10-3 to TRBJ2-2; D is possibly TRBD2 (7 bases). From germline, CDR1 is ENHRY and CDR2 SYGVKD. CDR3 length: 16 amino acids. The CDR3 DNA sequence: TGTGCCATCAGCTCTGGGAGGGGGACCTACACCGGGGGGCTGTTTTTT. This gives the protein CAISSGRGTYTGGLFF.

This clonotype showed up many times. V usage is TRBV19 and J usage is TRBJ1-2; 7 bases are a match to TRBD1. The V gene's germline CDR1 is LNHDA and CDR2 SQIVND (reference sequence). The CDR3 has 14 residues. Trimming took 6 bases from V and 1 from J; bases not matched to a gene: 5. The CDR3 region has the DNA TGTGCCAGTAGCCGGGGACAGCATAACTATGGCTACACCTTC. It yields the protein CASSRGQHNYGYTF.

This clonotype was seen only a few times. This chain links TRBV4-1 with TRBJ1-2, with D possibly being TRBD1 (5 bases). V was cut by 0 bases and J by 4 bases, with 12 bases left in between. CDR1 and CDR2 from the germline V gene are MGHRA and YSYEKL. This CDR3 contains 15 residues. The CDR3 here is CASSQDGALFYGYTF. CDR3 nucleotide sequence: TGCGCCAGCAGCCAAGACGGGGCGCTGTTCTATGGCTACACCTTC.

The chain links TRBV11-2 to TRBJ2-5; D may be TRBD1 (7 bases). The germline V gene encodes CDR1 SGHAT and CDR2 FQNNGV. This CDR3 contains 15 residues. Trimming took off 2 bases at V and 5 bases at J, with 15 bases between the two ends. The DNA for the CDR3 is TGTGCCAGCAGCTTAAATCCAGGGGGGTTTGAGACCCAGTACTTC. Protein: CASSLNPGGFETQYF.